These 7 T cell receptor beta chains were all obtained from the same sample, sequenced in a study of cytomegalovirus exposure and HLA in healthy donors. In the PCR, 60 Vbeta and 13 Jbeta primers were used. The repertoire was sequenced with immunoSEQ multiplex PCR; TCRdb's copy has only in-frame clones and lacks some. The sample yields 210,000 or so clones, over 80% seen once. Sequenced input: PBMCs. The receptors come from a boy aged 2-9 years in good health and CMV-seronegative.

Notes on this clone: Other DNA sequences of this sample code for an identical CDR3. The chain uses TRBV5-1 and TRBJ1-3, with D perhaps matching TRBD1 (6 bases). The germline gives CDR1 SGHRS, CDR2 YFSETQ. The CDR3 consists of 14 residues. V was shortened by 3 bases and J by 2 bases, with 9 bases between the two germline ends. The CDR3 here is CASSSTGTGNTIYF. The CDR3 DNA reads TGCGCCAGCAGCTCCACAGGGACTGGAAACACCATATATTTT.

The J gene is TRBJ2-7, the V gene TRBV5-1; TRBD1 agrees at 9 bases. This CDR3 is 16 amino acids long. V gave up 2 bases and J gave up 5 bases; unmatched junction bases: 11. Germline-derived CDR1 and CDR2 are SGHRS and YFSETQ. The CDR3 here is CASSFLLGDRDHEQYF. As DNA, the CDR3 is TGCGCCAGCAGCTTCTTGCTAGGGGACAGGGACCACGAGCAGTACTTC.

The V and J genes are TRBV4-2 and TRBJ2-2; TRBD1 matches at 7 bases. The germline gives CDR1 LGHNA, CDR2 YNFKEQ. The CDR3 runs 15 residues. Trimming cost V 2 bases and J 7 bases; bases outside gene matches: 7. CDR3 loop: CASSQNRGRVGELFF. CDR3 in DNA: TGTGCCAGCAGCCAAAATAGGGGGCGCGTCGGGGAGCTGTTTTTT.

This clone came up a few times. The rearrangement links TRBV6-1 to TRBJ1-5; no clear D gene. This CDR3 region has 13 residues. Between the trimmed V and J ends, which lost 3 bases and 3 bases, there was a span of 6 bases. The germline gives CDR1 MNHNS, CDR2 SASEGT. CDR3 in DNA: TGTGCCAGCAGTGAGGGCATCAATCAGCCCCAGCATTTT. Protein sequence: CASSEGINQPQHF.

This chain uses TRBV15 with TRBJ2-7, with a tentative D call TRBD1 (5 bases). This CDR3 contains 14 residues. CDR1 and CDR2 (germline): LNHNV, YYDKDF (reference sequence). Trimming took off 0 bases at V and 1 base at J, with 7 bases between the two ends. CDR3 in DNA: TGTGCCACCAGCAGAGAAAGACAGTCCTACGAGCAGTACTTC. Its protein is CATSRERQSYEQYF.

This chain uses TRBV30 with TRBJ1-1; D perhaps matches TRBD1 (5 bases). Germline V gene sequence: CDR1 GTSNPN, CDR2 SVGIG (reference sequence). This CDR3 comprises 15 residues. V shed 4 bases and J shed 6 bases, with 21 bases lying between them. CDR3 nucleotide sequence: TGTGCCTGGATCAAGGCGGGGCGATGGCGCTCTGAAGCTTTCTTT. This gives the protein CAWIKAGRWRSEAFF.

The V gene is TRBV6-5, the J gene TRBJ1-1; TRBD1 aligns across 9 bases. V lost 5 bases and J lost 5; bases outside the gene matches: 3. Germline V gene lookup returns CDR1 MNHEY and CDR2 SVGAGI. The CDR3 is made up of 13 amino acids. CDR3: CASSTGGATEAFF. CDR3 nucleotides: TGTGCCAGCAGTACAGGGGGCGCGACTGAAGCTTTCTTT.